This T cell receptor (beta chain) was captured by sequencing in a study of cytomegalovirus exposure and HLA in healthy donors. Losses at the gene ends were 5 bases for V and 0 bases for J; bases not matched to a gene: 6. The CDR3 has 16 amino acids. Germline CDR1 reads LNHDA; CDR2 reads SQIVND (reference sequence). 13 Jbeta primers and 60 Vbeta primers were used for the PCR. Generated by immunoSEQ multiplex PCR, the TCRdb table keeps only in-frame clones and is missing some. The sample shows roughly 160,000 clones, approximately 80% of them seen only once. A few counts support this clone. Material: PBMCs. This sequence originates from a man in his thirties or forties in good health and CMV-seronegative. This sequence joins TRBV19 and TRBJ1-4, with 7 bases that match TRBD1. The CDR3 region has the DNA TGTGCCAGTAGTGCACAGGGGATTGCAACTAATGAAAAACTGTTTTTT. Translating it yields CASSAQGIATNEKLFF.